This T cell receptor (beta chain) was captured in a study of T-cell reconstitution after alpha-beta-depleted transplantation in children (TCRdb year 2016). For the wider study: Using TCR repertoire profiling, the study quantitatively followed how T-cell immune reconstitution unfolded in children after TCRalphabeta/CD19-depleted allogeneic hematopoietic cell transplantation. What the research found in general, with its limitations: In some patients, the high TCRbeta diversity seen at day 60 was put down to recipient T cells and intrathymic progenitors that had survived conditioning. Hyperexpanded clone frequencies declined over subsequent months; after one year, T-cell counts and TCRbeta diversity were mostly attributed to newly produced T cells. The apparently early recovery of alphabetaT-cell counts about two months after transplant reportedly depended on only several hundred rapidly expanded clones that came from non-depleted graft cells.

Library generation was performed with PCR. TCRdb lists the instrument as Illumina HiSeq 2500. TCR libraries were prepared with molecular barcoding, using unique molecular identifiers to normalize TCRbeta repertoire quantification. TCRdb trimmed the raw reads at Q25, called clones with MiXCR and kept productive beta chains. Rows with one shared CDR3 protein collapse into an entry with the most common genes and DNA. This sample lists a few hundred thousand distinct CDR3 sequences; 25% to 30% were detected once. In total, the top ten clones hold approximately 33% of the sample. V and J lose 4 bases and 8 bases, and a span of 6 bases separates them. The CDR3 contains 11 residues, cysteine and phenylalanine counted. The entry retains the CDR3 DNA only, 33 bases that are in frame from base 1. A note on this clonotype: No cognate antigen has been identified for it. No quality values exist for individual bases; no much larger clone is one base distant.

The sample's treatment or condition label, in plain terms: allogeneic hematopoietic cell transplantation with graft depleted of TCRalphabeta T cells and CD19 B cells. Transplant recipients were children who received TCRalphabeta/CD19-depleted allogeneic hematopoietic cell grafts. The source is a boy under two years old with Wiskott-Aldrich syndrome, due to receive a stem cell transplant. This chain is built from TRBV12-3 or TRBV12-4 and TRBJ1-3, with no confidently assigned D gene. The starting material was PBMCs, obtained before TCRalphabeta/CD19-depleted stem cell transplant. In nucleotide form, the sequence is TGTGCCAGCAGTTACAGAGACACCATATATTTT. Its protein reads: CASSYRDTIYF.